The entry below gives a single T cell receptor beta chain sequence along with its context. What it binds is unknown. The junction had 11 bases not matched to a gene; V was cut back by 1 base and J by 5 bases. This CDR3 has 18 residues. CDR1 is SGHTA and CDR2 is FQGNSA in the germline V gene. A J-beta primer mix and a sample-barcoded 5' primer were used in a second PCR of about 7 to 12 cycles. TCRdb redid the calling of the 5' RACE reads with MiXCR, one entry per CDR3 protein. This table holds hundreds of thousands of distinct CDR3 sequences, roughly 53% found once. The data are from a study of blood T cells in healthy people across ages. Points from the study as a whole: Reliance upon unsorted PBMCs precluded definitive naive versus antigen-experienced comparison.

Each donor was a healthy Caucasian individual from Russia, aged about 6 to 95. The receptor was isolated from a man in his fifties or sixties in good health. The gene calls are TRBV7-2 and TRBJ2-1; TRBD2 aligns across 10 bases. The sample consisted of blood. The CDR3 nucleotides are TGTGCCAGCAGCTTAGTTGGTAGCGGGGGGAAATGGGACAATGAGCAGTTCTTC. This sequence encodes CASSLVGSGGKWDNEQFF.